The 14 T cell receptor beta chains listed next were all sequenced from one sample in a study of cytomegalovirus exposure and HLA in healthy donors. A multiplex PCR was run with 60 Vbeta primers and 13 Jbeta primers. Clones were sequenced by immunoSEQ multiplex PCR, and TCRdb holds only the in-frame ones, with some missing. The sample comprises more than 110,000 clones, 60% to 85% of which are singletons, and approximately 4% rests with the top ten. Sequencing was done on a sample of PBMCs. These receptors all come from a young man in good health and CMV-seronegative.

The rearrangement joins TRBV28 to TRBJ1-1, with D unresolved. V was cut by 7 bases and J by 6 bases, with 15 bases left in between. CDR1 and CDR2 from the germline V gene are MDHEN and SYDVKM. The CDR3 consists of 13 residues. The CDR3: CASTLWVGAEAFF. As DNA, the CDR3 is TGTGCCAGCACGTTGTGGGTAGGAGCTGAAGCTTTCTTT.

This clone is a singleton in its sample. The rearrangement links TRBV5-8 to TRBJ1-2; D is perhaps TRBD1 (6 bases). CDR1 is SGHTS, CDR2 YDEGEE, per germline. V lost 4 bases and J lost 5, with 18 bases in between. This CDR3 spans 15 amino acids. CDR3 nucleotides: TGTGCCAGCAGCCCCAAGGGGGGGCGTGTGTATGGCTACACCTTC. Translated, it gives CASSPKGGRVYGYTF.

The chain carries TRBV5-1 and TRBJ2-2; 7 bases map to TRBD1. V trimming: 0 bases; J trimming: 1 base; junction bases outside the gene matches: 3. The CDR3 length is 16 residues. Germline values: CDR1 SGHRS, CDR2 YFSETQ. The CDR3 protein is CASSLVGTENTGELFF. The CDR3 DNA is TGCGCCAGCAGCTTGGTCGGGACAGAGAACACCGGGGAGCTGTTTTTT. The full variable domain, rest sourced from reference TRBV5-1 and TRBJ2-2, is KAGVTQTPRYLIKTRGQQVTLSCSPISGHRSVSWYQQTPGQGLQFLFEYFSETQRNKGNFPGRFSGRQFSNSRSEMNVSTLELGDSALYLCASSLVGTENTGELFFGEGSRLTVL.

The chain employs TRBV9 and TRBJ1-1; D is undetermined. Germline CDR1 reads SGDLS; CDR2 reads YYNGEE. The V gene lost 1 base and the J gene lost 2 bases, with 12 bases spanning the gap. CDR3 length equals 15 residues. CDR3 amino acids: CASSVSSSSNTEAFF. The CDR3 coding sequence is TGTGCCAGCAGCGTATCTTCCTCGTCTAACACTGAAGCTTTCTTT. Supplemented by reference TRBV9 and TRBJ1-1, the full variable domain reads DSGVTQTPKHLITATGQRVTLRCSPRSGDLSVYWYQQSLDQGLQFLIQYYNGEERAKGNILERFSAQQFPDLHSELNLSSLELGDSALYFCASSVSSSSNTEAFFGQGTRLTVV.

The chain employs TRBV9 and TRBJ2-3, with D possibly being TRBD2 (6 bases). This CDR3 is 14 amino acids long. Germline assignment: CDR1 SGDLS and CDR2 YYNGEE. Trimming left V 7 bases short and J 0 bases short, with 12 bases between. CDR3 sequence (DNA): TGTGCCAGCGGAGGGTGGGCCAGCACAGATACGCAGTATTTT. It is translated as CASGGWASTDTQYF.

This clone was picked up a small number of times. The V gene is TRBV18, the J gene TRBJ2-7; TRBD2 agrees at 13 bases. Germline lookup yields CDR1 KGHSH and CDR2 LQKENI. The CDR3 loop spans 17 amino acids. V lost 3 bases to trimming and J lost 1 base; unmatched junction nucleotides: 6. The CDR3 protein is CASSPRTSGSSSYEQYF. For the CDR3, the DNA is TGTGCCAGCTCACCGAGGACTAGCGGGAGTAGTTCCTACGAGCAGTACTTC.

This clone has only a few counts. The chain links TRBV6-1 to TRBJ1-1, with D unclear. The V end was cut by 6 bases, the J end by 1 base, with 9 bases between. The CDR3 is 13 amino acids. Per the germline V gene, CDR1 is MNHNS and CDR2 is SASEGT. The CDR3 DNA reads as TGTGCCAGCAGGGAGGAGAGGAACACTGAAGCTTTCTTT. This gives the protein CASREERNTEAFF.

The V and J genes are TRBV27 and TRBJ1-1; 8 bases line up with TRBD1. The germline gives CDR1 MNHEY, CDR2 SMNVEV (reference sequence). The CDR3 spans 16 residues. V trimming: 5 bases; J trimming: 1 base; junction bases outside the gene matches: 9. CDR3 in amino acids: CASSPGQGSGNTEAFF. CDR3 sequence (DNA): TGTGCCAGCAGTCCCGGACAGGGTTCAGGGAACACTGAAGCTTTCTTT.

The rearrangement uses TRBV4-1 and TRBJ1-6, with TRBD1 as a possible D gene (5 bases). This CDR3 region has 15 residues. The V end lost 4 bases, the J end lost 8 bases, and 15 bases lay between the germline ends. Germline assignment: CDR1 MGHRA and CDR2 YSYEKL. CDR3 residues: CASSRDHLGDSPLHF. The CDR3 DNA follows: TGCGCCAGCAGCCGAGACCACTTAGGGGATTCACCCCTCCACTTT.

J is TRBJ2-7 and V is TRBV7-8; TRBD1 agrees at 9 bases. The V and J ends lost 5 bases and 8 bases, in that order; junction bases with no gene match: 13. This CDR3 has 15 amino acids. Germline lookup yields CDR1 SGHVS and CDR2 FQNEAQ. In DNA form, the CDR3 reads TGTGCCAGCAGCGTCCCGGGACAGGGATTATACCAGCAGTACTTC. It yields the protein CASSVPGQGLYQQYF.

The V gene is TRBV6-6, the J gene TRBJ1-2; the D is unclear. CDR3 size: 16 residues. CDR1 and CDR2 (germline): MNHNY, SVGAGI (reference sequence). The V end lost 7 bases, the J end lost 3 bases, and 21 bases lay between the germline ends. The CDR3 region is CASNSPEGSLDYGYTF. The CDR3 DNA reads as TGTGCCAGCAATTCTCCCGAGGGTAGCCTCGACTATGGCTACACCTTC.

This chain joins TRBV4-1 and TRBJ1-2, with TRBD1 matching over 9 bases. The V gene's germline CDR1 is MGHRA and CDR2 YSYEKL. V gave up 2 bases and J gave up 2 bases; unmatched junction bases: 6. The CDR3 sequence is 16 residues long. CDR3 DNA sequence: TGCGCCAGCAGCCAACCCAGGGACAGGGCGAACTATGGCTACACCTTC. The encoded protein is CASSQPRDRANYGYTF.

The chain joins TRBV28 to TRBJ1-2; possibly TRBD1 for D (6 bases). V shed 8 bases and J shed 0 bases, with 19 bases lying between them. Germline V gene lookup returns CDR1 MDHEN and CDR2 SYDVKM. CDR3 length equals 16 residues. The CDR3 DNA reads TGTGCCAGCGACCCACGGTGGGGGCCTACTAACTATGGCTACACCTTC. Translation gives CASDPRWGPTNYGYTF.

The chain links TRBV9 to TRBJ2-1, with D hard to call. Per the germline V gene, CDR1 is SGDLS and CDR2 is YYNGEE. The CDR3 sequence is 15 residues long. V gave up 0 bases and J gave up 0 bases, with 7 bases separating them. DNA of the CDR3: TGTGCCAGCAGCGTAGCGGGTAACTCCTACAATGAGCAGTTCTTC. Translating it yields CASSVAGNSYNEQFF.